Below, 22 T cell receptor beta chains from the same sample are listed, as sequenced in a study of CD8+ T cells in alopecia areata. Noted treatment: oral pan-JAK inhibitor, 5-10 mg twice daily. RNA was extracted and reverse transcribed into cDNA as the sequencing template. Using immunoSEQ multiplex PCR, the repertoire was profiled, and TCRdb retains in-frame clones only, with some absent. The top ten hold 5.7% of the sample, which has some 120,000 clones, around 60% seen once. Sequencing used CD4+ T cells sorted from blood, obtained at week 4, from a patient treated with tofacitinib. Every receptor here comes from a human donor with alopecia areata.

This clone was seen a handful of times. The genes are TRBV4-2 and TRBJ1-2; maybe TRBD1 (5 bases). Germline V gene data show CDR1 as LGHNA and CDR2 as YNFKEQ. V gave up 0 bases and J gave up 3 bases, with 8 bases separating them. The CDR3 consists of 14 residues. CDR3 bases: TGTGCCAGCAGCCAAGAAGCCAGGGACTATGGCTACACCTTC. Its protein is CASSQEARDYGYTF.

V usage is TRBV30 and J usage is TRBJ2-7; 10 bases map to TRBD2. The CDR3 spans 12 residues. The V segment lost 5 bases and the J segment 13 bases; nucleotides outside the gene matches: 11. CDR1 GTSNPN and CDR2 SVGIG come from the germline V gene (reference sequence). CDR3 loop: CAWETGSGRIYF. For the CDR3, the DNA is TGTGCCTGGGAAACGGGTAGCGGGAGGATTTACTTC. Supplemented by reference TRBV30 and TRBJ2-7, the full variable domain reads SQTIHQWPATLVQPVGSPLSLECTVEGTSNPNLYWYRQAAGRGLQLLFYSVGIGQISSEVPQNLSASRPQDRQFILSSKKLLLSDSGFYLCAWETGSGRIYFGPGTRLTVT.

Regarding this clone: Compared with germline, one end of the junction differs, possibly owing to a read error. V gene TRBV15 combines with J gene TRBJ2-1, with D perhaps TRBD1 or TRBD2 (5 bases each). Germline CDR1 is LNHNV and CDR2 is YYDKDF (reference sequence). The CDR3 length is 14 residues. CDR3 nucleotides: TGTGCCACCAGCAGAGACTTAGATCAATGGGACGTCCTCTTC. Translating gives CATSRDLDQWDVLF.

The chain combines TRBV29-1 with TRBJ2-1, with 8 bases matching TRBD1. The CDR3 has 13 residues. Trimming removed 6 bases from V and 7 bases from J; junction bases left unmatched: 8. Germline CDR1 and CDR2: SQVTM and ANQGSEA. The CDR3 bases are TGCAGCGTGACAGGGGATCGGTTGAATGAGCAGTTCTTC. It yields the protein CSVTGDRLNEQFF.

The count of this clone is one. The chain couples TRBV29-1 to TRBJ2-5; a weak D match, TRBD1 (5 bases). The CDR3 loop spans 12 amino acids. The germline V gene encodes CDR1 SQVTM and CDR2 ANQGSEA. Trimming cost V 7 bases and J 4 bases, with 13 bases left between them. CDR3 in DNA: TGCAGCGCTCGAACCCAGGGAGAGACCCAGTACTTC. It translates to CSARTQGETQYF.

V is TRBV30 and J is TRBJ1-1; 8 bases map to TRBD1. The germline gives CDR1 GTSNPN, CDR2 SVGIG (reference sequence). The CDR3 has 12 residues. Losses at the gene ends were 5 bases for V and 5 bases for J; bases not matched to a gene: 4. The CDR3 protein is CAWYRGWTEAFF. CDR3 nucleotide sequence: TGTGCCTGGTACAGGGGGTGGACTGAAGCTTTCTTT.

This clone was picked up one time. V is TRBV15 and J is TRBJ1-5, with D possibly being TRBD1 (5 bases). The germline gives CDR1 LNHNV, CDR2 YYDKDF (reference sequence). The V and J ends lost 0 bases and 4 bases respectively, with 10 bases between them. This CDR3 is built from 15 residues. Here the CDR3 reads CATSRDTGINQPQHF. CDR3 DNA: TGTGCCACCAGCAGAGATACAGGTATTAATCAGCCCCAGCATTTT.

V usage is TRBV23-1 and J usage is TRBJ1-2; D unresolved. TRBV23-1 is given ORF status, its function remaining uncertain. The CDR3 sequence is 16 residues long. The V end lost 8 bases, the J end lost 2 bases, and 21 bases lay between the germline ends. CDR3 protein: CASGLRRRTINYGYTF. The CDR3 DNA is TGCGCCAGCGGACTCCGACGGCGAACTATAAACTATGGCTACACCTTC.

The V call is TRBV2, the J call TRBJ1-5; 8 bases line up with TRBD1. Germline V CDR1 and CDR2: SNHLY, FYNNEI. V lost 6 bases, J lost 2 bases, and 9 bases stayed unmatched. This CDR3 has 16 residues. DNA of the CDR3: TGTGCCAGCAGACCTCAACCGGGACAGGGCAATCAGCCCCAGCATTTT. This sequence encodes CASRPQPGQGNQPQHF.

This chain joins TRBV5-6 and TRBJ2-5, with no clear D. Germline V gives CDR1 SGHDT, CDR2 YYEEEE. The V end was cut by 0 bases, the J end by 6 bases, with 15 bases between. CDR3 size: 15 residues. DNA for the CDR3: TGTGCCAGCAGCTTGGATCCCGACAATACCAAGACCCAGTACTTC. Protein product: CASSLDPDNTKTQYF.

The chain recombines TRBV2 with TRBJ1-6, with D possibly being TRBD1 (6 bases). The CDR3 consists of 17 residues. Germline V gene sequence: CDR1 SNHLY, CDR2 FYNNEI. The ends were cut back, 2 bases at V and 10 bases at J, with 21 bases in the middle. The CDR3, as DNA: TGTGCCAGCAGTGAACTTAAAGGACGGAGCCAGGGGTCACCCCTCCACTTT. Protein: CASSELKGRSQGSPLHF.

This clone was counted between two and nine times. This specimen includes other DNA sequences encoding the same CDR3. The J gene is TRBJ1-1, the V gene TRBV29-1, with D possibly matching TRBD1 (5 bases). CDR1 and CDR2 (germline): SQVTM, ANQGSEA. The ends were cut back, 3 bases at V and 4 bases at J, with 9 bases in the middle. The CDR3 is 12 residues long. The CDR3 DNA sequence: TGCAGCGTTGACCGGGGGAGCACTGAAGCTTTCTTT. It specifies CSVDRGSTEAFF.

This clone was recorded only once. This chain connects TRBV2 to TRBJ1-2, with 7 nucleotides matching TRBD1. After removal of 7 bases from V and 5 bases from J, the junction contained 10 bases not matched to a gene. Per germline, CDR1 SNHLY and CDR2 FYNNEI. This CDR3 contains 14 residues. CDR3 in DNA: TGTGCCAGCACCCGAGACAGGGCCCTTTATGGCTACACCTTC. The encoded protein is CASTRDRALYGYTF.

This clone was seen ten or more times. The sample contains more than one DNA sequence encoding this CDR3. The rearrangement joins TRBV7-2 to TRBJ2-5; D ambiguous. The CDR3 is 12 amino acids. Looked up from germline, CDR1 is SGHTA and CDR2 is FQGNSA. Trimming left V 5 bases short and J 0 bases short, with 4 bases between. CDR3 DNA: TGTGCCAGCAGCACTTACCAAGAGACCCAGTACTTC. Protein sequence: CASSTYQETQYF.

V usage is TRBV6-5 and J usage is TRBJ2-5, with 10 bases fitting TRBD1. This CDR3 contains 15 residues. CDR1 and CDR2 (germline): MNHEY, SVGAGI. The V segment lost 4 bases and the J segment 7 bases; nucleotides outside the gene matches: 9. CDR3 in DNA: TGTGCCAGCAGTTGGGGACAGGGGAGACCGTCGACCCAGTACTTC. This codes for CASSWGQGRPSTQYF.

The sample holds a few counts of this clone. CDR3 protein: CASSPGTGRGYGYTF. The CDR3 region has the DNA TGTGCCAGCAGCCCTGGGACAGGTCGGGGCTATGGCTACACCTTC. The rearrangement joins TRBV7-3 to TRBJ1-2; 8 bases map to TRBD1. The V gene end was trimmed by 5 bases and the J gene end by 4 bases; junction bases not matched to a gene: 9. Germline-derived CDR1 and CDR2 are SGHTA and FQGTGA. The CDR3 extends over 15 amino acids.

For the CDR3, the DNA is TGTGCCAGCAGCTTAGATCTGGTCAAGGGGGAGCAGTTCTTC. Its translation: CASSLDLVKGEQFF. The chain links TRBV11-2 to TRBJ2-1; a possible D gene is TRBD1 (5 bases). V lost 0 bases and J 10 bases, leaving 13 bases between the germline ends. This CDR3 has 14 amino acids. Germline CDR1 SGHAT, CDR2 FQNNGV.

The CDR3 DNA sequence: TGCGCCAGCAGCGCAGGGGACAGGGCTTTCGATGGCTACACCTTC. It codes for CASSAGDRAFDGYTF. The gene calls are TRBV4-3 and TRBJ1-2; 9 positions match TRBD1. CDR3 length: 15 amino acids. The V segment lost 5 bases and the J segment 6 bases; nucleotides outside the gene matches: 10. CDR1 is LGHNA and CDR2 is YSLEER in the germline V gene.

The chain carries TRBV14 and TRBJ2-1; possible D gene TRBD2, 6 bases. V dropped 1 base and J dropped 8 bases, with 9 bases sitting between them. Per the germline V gene, CDR1 is SGHDN and CDR2 is FVKESK. CDR3 size: 13 residues. The CDR3 sequence: CASSQVWGDEQFF. The CDR3 DNA sequence: TGTGCCAGCAGCCAAGTCTGGGGGGATGAGCAGTTCTTC. Based on the CDR3 plus reference TRBV14 and TRBJ2-1, the full variable domain is EAGVTQFPSHSVIEKGQTVTLRCDPISGHDNLYWYRRVMGKEIKFLLHFVKESKQDESGMPNNRFLAERTGGTYSTLKVQPAELEDSGVYFCASSQVWGDEQFFGPGTRLTVL.

This clone was counted a few times. The chain has TRBV30 and TRBJ2-7; no firm D call. The ends were cut back, 5 bases at V and 3 bases at J, with 11 bases in the middle. The CDR3 totals 12 residues. Germline V CDR1 and CDR2: GTSNPN, SVGIG (reference sequence). The CDR3 region is CAWDDVGYEQYF. The CDR3 coding sequence is TGTGCCTGGGACGATGTTGGCTACGAGCAGTACTTC.

This clone was detected only a few times. The genes are TRBV25-1 and TRBJ1-4; 8 bases line up with TRBD1. The V segment lost 8 bases and the J segment 5 bases; nucleotides outside the gene matches: 7. Germline assignment: CDR1 MGHDK and CDR2 SYGVNS. The CDR3 has 14 amino acids. The DNA of the CDR3 is TGTGCCAGCGAGGACAGGGATGGGAATGAAAAACTGTTTTTT. The encoded protein is CASEDRDGNEKLFF.

The V gene is TRBV29-1, the J gene TRBJ2-2; D remains ambiguous. CDR1 is SQVTM and CDR2 is ANQGSEA in the germline V gene. V lost 7 bases to trimming and J lost 3 bases, with 12 bases between them. CDR3 length: 13 amino acids. This chain's CDR3 is CSASQQYTGELFF. CDR3 DNA: TGCAGCGCCTCACAACAATACACCGGGGAGCTGTTTTTT.